Sequencing of this TCR beta chain was carried out in a study of cytomegalovirus exposure and HLA in healthy donors (dated by TCRdb to 2015 to 2018). With regard to the full study: An earlier analysis of 587 of the donors reported more than 250 Gb of sequence data and 100 million to 130 million unique TCR beta sequences from about 179 million T cells. The study combined high-throughput TCR immunosequencing, statistical association of individual TCRs with disease status, and machine learning to predict cytomegalovirus infection status. In a later genetic analysis, genome-wide SNP genotypes for about 65% of the 666 donors were used, and that subset was treated as a discovery cohort. Of the roughly 400 genotyped donors, 65% to 90% fell in the genetic ancestry cluster associated with self-reported Caucasian donors. On average, around 230,000 unique TCR beta nucleotide sequences were sequenced per donor among 350 to 400 genotyped donors of the cohort, with 15% to 20% of those sequences being non-productive. To decide whether each TCR beta V gene segment behaved as functional or pseudogenic, an earlier analysis of some 580 of the donors relied on high-throughput TCR beta sequencing. Roughly 5 DR-DQ haplotypes were treated as single units for association and clustering because of strong linkage in the cohort. To study patterns of TCR occurrence, a later analysis re-analyzed previously published TCR beta repertoires from 550 to 800 donors and added high-resolution HLA genotyping. Along with the approximately 670-subject first cohort, a separate validation cohort of some 130 different subjects was used. Both class I and class II loci were covered by HLA typing, at four-digit resolution. The study used immunosequencing to profile the T cell repertoires of 600 to 850 subjects and linked those repertoires to cytomegalovirus serostatus. Approximately 310 gigabases of sequencing data and roughly 80 million unique TCR sequences made up an early release that covered fewer than 650 HLA-typed donors. The number of typed donors differed by locus: roughly 620-640 for A, B, C, DRB1 and DQB1; 500 to 550 for DQA1; approximately 600 for DPA1; and about 470 for DPB1. Alongside the repertoire data, information on donor age, sex, ethnicity and CMV serostatus was compiled. All discovery cohort repertoires had been generated using a single sequencing platform. Rather than using new phenotypic data, the later analysis identified candidate immune exposures from TCR beta sequences and from how often those sequences occurred across donors. The study aimed to test whether cataloging public T cell receptors could reveal signatures of past pathogen exposure. What the work shows at the level of the full study, not this receptor alone: A further reported finding was that TCR beta sequences accurately predicted the HLA-A and HLA-B alleles for most subjects in the first cohort. In vitro tests confirmed that a few of the cytomegalovirus-associated TCR beta chains recognize cytomegalovirus antigens. Presence/absence analyses assumed roughly uniform sequencing depth across donors, an assumption that may not hold. The classifier was reported to diagnose cytomegalovirus status with high specificity and sensitivity in both the original cohort and the validation cohort. When HLA alleles, especially DR and DQ, strongly co-occurred, TCR associations were difficult to assign to individual alleles. It was suggested by the authors that the approach could potentially be generalized to other disease states and immunological phenotypes. While some public TCRs were present in many individuals, most TCR sequences turned up only very rarely across donors. In the study, about 150 TCR beta chains were listed as associated with cytomegalovirus. A later analysis found that HLA-associated TCR beta chains were more clonally expanded and had lower generation probabilities than equally common non-associated chains. About 15 rarely observed V segments, including chromosome 9 orphons, were excluded from the earlier analysis of just under 600 of the donors because counts were too low. Broadly in line with IMGT annotations, most TCR beta V segments showed up in productive rearrangements about 87% or about 30% of the time in an earlier analysis of around 600 of the donors. For the cohort, immune exposure information was limited to CMV serostatus. HLA typing was unavailable for some donors at each locus, so association tests used only the typed subset. Most CMV-associated TCR beta chains appeared to be HLA-restricted in a later analysis, and the HLA associations seemed to be driven largely by CMV exposure. Some IMGT-functional V segments, including TRBV6-2 and TRBV6-3, could not be distinguished by the 87-base-pair reads and were therefore excluded. According to a later genetic analysis, donors in an Asian-associated ancestry cluster had fewer N-insertions in productive TCRs than the roughly 700-donor mean. A later analysis reported that several top co-occurrence clusters appeared linked to parvovirus B19, influenza, CMV and Epstein-Barr virus. In a later analysis, around 15,000 TCR beta sequences were associated with specific HLA alleles at a false discovery rate of 0.05. Correlated functional status among segregating V segments might reflect linkage disequilibrium, but an unknown experimental factor could not be ruled out. Only TCR beta chains were sequenced in this cohort, and the absence of alpha or paired-chain data limited detectable features. V-gene and J-gene trimming of TCR beta chains was associated with a missense DCLRE1C variant in a later genetic analysis, and the association was replicated in an independent cohort. A group of highly shared sequence variants was considered likely to be a technical artifact of the sequencing pipeline. In a later analysis, TCR association rates were found to vary across HLA loci, with the most associated TCRs seen for DRB1 alleles and the fewest for HLA-C alleles.

The library was made by the immunoSEQ multiplex PCR assay. A mixture of 60 forward primers for TCR Vbeta segments and 13 reverse primers for TCR Jbeta segments was used in the multiplex PCR. Amplification of the CDR3 region of rearranged TCR beta genes was performed with a multiplex PCR assay on genomic DNA. Amplified TCR beta libraries were sequenced as 87-base-pair reads on the Illumina HiSeq System. The authors' analysis ran thus. Across the roughly 600 repertoires, a later analysis counted approximately 83 million unique TCR beta chains, some 11 million of which were shared by at least two donors. To remove PCR and sequencing errors, raw reads were error-corrected and collapsed into unique sequences using a nearest-neighbor algorithm that merged closely related sequences. CDR3 sequences were aligned to IMGT reference sequences to assign V, D and J gene segments. For a sequence to be retained, a match of at least six nucleotides was required to both a V gene segment and a J gene segment. A rearrangement counted as productive if the CDR3 had no stop codons and remained in frame with V and J, and every other rearrangement counted as non-productive. CDR3 was defined by IMGT convention, running from the second conserved V-encoded cysteine to the conserved J-encoded phenylalanine. In an earlier analysis of 500 to 650 of the donors, sequences lacking an unambiguous match to a single V gene segment were excluded. In an earlier analysis of 587 of the donors, a V segment was called functional when productive rearrangements were above 56.7%, and segregating when the standard deviation between donors exceeded 5%. A statistical classification framework was built for diagnosing cytomegalovirus status from the catalog of TCR beta chain sequences. V and J gene assignment, in a later analysis, came from comparing TCR nucleotide sequences with IMGT/GENE-DB human TR gene sequences. The TCRdist pipeline was used in a later analysis to assign CDR3 sequences and most-parsimonious VDJ recombination scenarios. In a later analysis, every TCR beta chain was defined by the combination of its CDR3 amino acid sequence and its V-gene family, and reads without a unique V-gene family were dropped. To address suspected cross-contamination and a sequencing artifact, a later analysis removed a few hundred highly shared, low-generation-probability nucleotide sequences. For each public chain, a later analysis derived a clonal expansion index from normalized ranks of inferred template counts within each repertoire. In a later analysis, generation probabilities were computed using a VDJ recombination model fitted to out-of-frame rearrangements, and the results were checked against IGoR. A later analysis scored TCR-TCR, TCR-HLA and TCR-CMV co-occurrence with hypergeometric tests, applying a repertoire-size bias correction to TCR pairs. A later analysis estimated false discovery rates by permuting HLA or CMV assignments 20 times. A later analysis grouped co-occurring TCRs with DBSCAN, adding TCRdist sequence similarity when clustering within HLA-allele-positive subsets. For co-occurrence clustering, repertoires with fewer than 30,000 or more than 120,000 public chains were excluded, along with 5 or 6 repertoires with anomalous nucleotide sharing. The table comes from immuneACCESS by way of TCRdb, which keeps in-frame sequences with V and J called. Part of the clones is missing from these tables; in studies checked, under half for an unresolved V gene and the rest for unknown reasons. That table furnishes V, J and clone size, whereas the DNA furnished D and trimming. The sample yields 120,000 or so clones; around 79% were counted once. Around 4% of the sample is in the top ten clones.

For this clone: Its cognate antigen has yet to be identified. No quality values exist for individual bases; no much larger clone is one base distant.

There are 18 amino acids in the CDR3, from cysteine to phenylalanine inclusive. Only CDR3 DNA is held: 54 bases, read in frame from base 1. The CDR1 and CDR2 encoded by the germline V gene (reference sequence) are LNHDA and SQIVND. V is pruned by 1 base and J by 1 base, leaving 10 bases of the junction without a gene match. The cohort comprised 666 healthy bone marrow donors. At the time of sampling, all cohort members were nominally healthy, though unrecorded immune exposures were likely present. The donor was CMV seronegative and belonged to the group of 350 to 400 seronegative cohort members. A peripheral blood sample was collected from each donor, and TCR beta sequencing was performed on peripheral blood mononuclear cells. Genomic DNA extraction from the blood cell samples was performed with the Qiagen DNeasy Blood Extraction Kit.

The chain is encoded by TRBV19 joined to TRBJ1-1; 9 nucleotides in the junction match TRBD1. The sequenced material came from PBMCs. The receptor's source is a woman between 40 and 55 years old in good health and CMV-seronegative. The CDR3 region reads CASSIGDRDHGRNTEAFF. The DNA is as follows: TGTGCCAGTAGTATAGGGGACAGGGACCATGGCAGGAACACTGAAGCTTTCTTT.